This T cell receptor (beta chain) was found in a study of blood T cell repertoires in COVID-19 (dated by TCRdb to 2020 to 2022). Background on the whole study: Collaborator samples came from the United States, Italy and Spain and covered acute and convalescent phases of COVID-19. The prospective study material was composed of cDNA or gDNA derived from T cells, B-cell-depleted T cells, or PBMCs. Subjects who had been exposed to COVID-19, were actively infected with it, or had recovered from it provided the deeply sampled blood TCRbeta repertoires that made up the dataset. The repertoires were released in a freely available public database meant as a resource for research on the immune response to SARS-CoV-2. The samples were drawn from the first 160 participants of the ongoing ImmuneRACE study and from under 1,500 subjects provided by 6 global collaborators. The sample metadata nearly always contained a de-identified subject ID, COVID-19 status, age in years and sex. HLA class I and class II types, where available, came from metadata supplied by the sample provider rather than from assay-based typing. Points the paper makes about the study in general: How much clinical and demographic metadata was included differed by source and by participant, and the metadata was provided uncurated.

The immunoSEQ Assay, a bias-controlled multiplex PCR, was used to amplify TCRbeta CDR3 regions from genomic DNA. From the authors' description of their analysis: Within the assay, amplification of reference gene primers was used to estimate how many nucleated cells each sample contained. To quantify the absolute abundance of each unique TCRbeta CDR3 rearrangement, sequence reads were collapsed and filtered. For each sample, productive Simpson clonality was calculated as the square root of Simpson's diversity index across productive rearrangements. The table comes from immuneACCESS by way of TCRdb, which keeps in-frame sequences with V and J called. Part of the clones is missing from these tables; in studies checked, under half for an unresolved V gene and the rest for unknown reasons. Clone size and V and J calls were adopted from that table, with D and trimming inferred from the DNA. The sample yields a few hundred thousand clones; 70% to 90% were counted once. The top ten clones comprise 6.4% of the sample.

Samples from volunteer blood donors who had recovered from COVID-19 were contributed by a second Seattle source. Whole blood was collected in K2EDTA tubes by collaborating institutions according to the institutions' own protocols. For TCRbeta analysis, collaborator samples were shipped as frozen whole blood, as isolated PBMCs, or as DNA extracted from either sample type. The CDR3, from cysteine to phenylalanine, totals 17 residues. Here the CDR3 DNA is all that survives: 51 bases in frame from base 1. CDR1 and CDR2 are read off the germline V gene as MGHRA and YSYEKL. V lost 1 base and J lost 0 bases, and the count of bases not matched to a germline gene is 4. To note about this clone: The antigen it binds to is not known. No qualities accompany the bases; no much larger clone lies one base away.

The chain is assembled from TRBV4-1 and TRBJ1-4, with 8 middle bases fitting TRBD1. Sequenced: peripheral blood. This TCR was recovered from a man aged 18 to 29 who had recovered from COVID-19. The nucleotide sequence is TGCGCCAGCAGCCAAGGCGTGACAGGGGCAACTAATGAAAAACTGTTTTTT. Translation gives CASSQGVTGATNEKLFF.